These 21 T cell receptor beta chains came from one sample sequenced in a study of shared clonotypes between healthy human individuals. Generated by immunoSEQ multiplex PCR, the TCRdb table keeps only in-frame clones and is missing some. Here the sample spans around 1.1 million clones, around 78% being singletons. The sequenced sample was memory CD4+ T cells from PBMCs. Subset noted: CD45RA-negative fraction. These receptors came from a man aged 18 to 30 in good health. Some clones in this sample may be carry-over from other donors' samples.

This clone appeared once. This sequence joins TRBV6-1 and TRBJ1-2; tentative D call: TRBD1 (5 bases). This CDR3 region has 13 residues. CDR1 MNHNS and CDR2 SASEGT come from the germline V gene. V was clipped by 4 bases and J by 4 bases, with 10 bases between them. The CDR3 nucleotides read TGTGCCAGCAGTGTGACAGTCAGCTATGGCTACACCTTC. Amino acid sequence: CASSVTVSYGYTF.

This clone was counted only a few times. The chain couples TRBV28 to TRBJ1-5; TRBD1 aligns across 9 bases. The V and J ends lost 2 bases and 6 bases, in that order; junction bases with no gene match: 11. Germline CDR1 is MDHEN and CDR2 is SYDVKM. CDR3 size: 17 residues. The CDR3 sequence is CASSLRVWTGAVQPQHF. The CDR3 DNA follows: TGTGCCAGCAGTTTAAGGGTTTGGACAGGGGCGGTTCAGCCCCAGCATTTT.

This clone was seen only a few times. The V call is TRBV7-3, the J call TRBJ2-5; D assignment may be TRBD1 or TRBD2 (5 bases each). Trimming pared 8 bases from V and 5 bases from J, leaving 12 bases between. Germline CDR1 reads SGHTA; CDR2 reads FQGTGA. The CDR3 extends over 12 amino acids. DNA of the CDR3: TGTGCCAGCTCACGGGGACGGGAGACCCAGTACTTC. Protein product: CASSRGRETQYF.

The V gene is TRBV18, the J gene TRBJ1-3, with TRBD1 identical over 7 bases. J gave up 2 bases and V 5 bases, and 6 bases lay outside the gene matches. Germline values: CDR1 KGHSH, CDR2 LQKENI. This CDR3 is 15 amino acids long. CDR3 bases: TGTGCCAGCTCATCCGACAGGGTTGCTGGAAACACCATATATTTT. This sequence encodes CASSSDRVAGNTIYF.

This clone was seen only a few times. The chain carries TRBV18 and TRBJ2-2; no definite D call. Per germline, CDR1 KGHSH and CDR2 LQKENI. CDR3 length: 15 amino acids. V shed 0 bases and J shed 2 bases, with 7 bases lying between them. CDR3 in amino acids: CASSPPSANTGELFF. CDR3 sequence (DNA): TGTGCCAGCTCACCACCGTCAGCCAACACCGGGGAGCTGTTTTTT.

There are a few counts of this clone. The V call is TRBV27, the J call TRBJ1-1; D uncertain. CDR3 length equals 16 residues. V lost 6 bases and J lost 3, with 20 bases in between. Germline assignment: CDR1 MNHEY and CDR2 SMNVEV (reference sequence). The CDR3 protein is CASSPKKLQQHTEAFF. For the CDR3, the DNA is TGTGCCAGCAGCCCAAAAAAACTGCAGCAACACACTGAAGCTTTCTTT.

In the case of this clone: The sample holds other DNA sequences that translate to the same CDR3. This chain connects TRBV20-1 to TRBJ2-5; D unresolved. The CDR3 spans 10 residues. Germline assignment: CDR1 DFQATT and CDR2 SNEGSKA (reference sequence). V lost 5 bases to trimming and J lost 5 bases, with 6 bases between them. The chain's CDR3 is CSAAGETQYF. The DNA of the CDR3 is TGCAGTGCTGCCGGGGAGACCCAGTACTTC.

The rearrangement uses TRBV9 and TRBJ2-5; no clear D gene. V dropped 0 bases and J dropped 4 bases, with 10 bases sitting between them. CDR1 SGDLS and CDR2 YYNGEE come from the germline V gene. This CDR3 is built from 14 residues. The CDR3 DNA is TGTGCCAGCAGCGTAGTATCTTGTAGAGAGACCCAGTACTTC. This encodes CASSVVSCRETQYF.

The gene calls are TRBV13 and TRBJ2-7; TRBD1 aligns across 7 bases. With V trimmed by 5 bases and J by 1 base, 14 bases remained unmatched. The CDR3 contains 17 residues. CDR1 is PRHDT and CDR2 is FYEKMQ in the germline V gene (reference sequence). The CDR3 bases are TGTGCCAGCAGCCTGAACACTCGACAGGGATGGTCCTACGAGCAGTACTTC. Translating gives CASSLNTRQGWSYEQYF. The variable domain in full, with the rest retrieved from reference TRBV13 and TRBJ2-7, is AAGVIQSPRHLIKEKRETATLKCYPIPRHDTVYWYQQGPGQDPQFLISFYEKMQSDKGSIPDRFSAQQFSDYHSELNMSSLELGDSALYFCASSLNTRQGWSYEQYFGPGTRLTVT.

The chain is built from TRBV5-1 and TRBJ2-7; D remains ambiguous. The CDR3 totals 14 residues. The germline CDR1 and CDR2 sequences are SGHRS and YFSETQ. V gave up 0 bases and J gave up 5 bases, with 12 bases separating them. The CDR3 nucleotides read TGCGCCAGCAGCTTGGGGTTGGGGTACAACGAGCAGTACTTC. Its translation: CASSLGLGYNEQYF.

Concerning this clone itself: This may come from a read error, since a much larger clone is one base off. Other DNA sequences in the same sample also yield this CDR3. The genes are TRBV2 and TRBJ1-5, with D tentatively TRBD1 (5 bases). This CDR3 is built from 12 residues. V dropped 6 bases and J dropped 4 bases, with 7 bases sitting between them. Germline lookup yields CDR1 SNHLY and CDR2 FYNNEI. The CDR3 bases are TGTGCCAGCAGCGGGGGGAATCAGCCCCAGCATTTT. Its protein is CASSGGNQPQHF.

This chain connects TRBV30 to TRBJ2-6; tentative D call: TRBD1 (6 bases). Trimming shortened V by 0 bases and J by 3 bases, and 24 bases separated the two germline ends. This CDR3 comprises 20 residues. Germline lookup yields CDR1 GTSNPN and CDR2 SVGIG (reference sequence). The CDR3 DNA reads TGTGCCTGGAGTGTCGGGACACATAACCCCCAATCTCTTGGGGCCAACGTCCTGACTTTC. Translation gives CAWSVGTHNPQSLGANVLTF.

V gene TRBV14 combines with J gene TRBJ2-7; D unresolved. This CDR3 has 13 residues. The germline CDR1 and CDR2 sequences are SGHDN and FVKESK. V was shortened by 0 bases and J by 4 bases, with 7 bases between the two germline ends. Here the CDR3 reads CASSQDRGYEQYF. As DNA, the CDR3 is TGTGCCAGCAGCCAAGATCGAGGTTACGAGCAGTACTTC. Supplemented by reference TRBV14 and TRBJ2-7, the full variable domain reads EAGVTQFPSHSVIEKGQTVTLRCDPISGHDNLYWYRRVMGKEIKFLLHFVKESKQDESGMPNNRFLAERTGGTYSTLKVQPAELEDSGVYFCASSQDRGYEQYFGPGTRLTVT.

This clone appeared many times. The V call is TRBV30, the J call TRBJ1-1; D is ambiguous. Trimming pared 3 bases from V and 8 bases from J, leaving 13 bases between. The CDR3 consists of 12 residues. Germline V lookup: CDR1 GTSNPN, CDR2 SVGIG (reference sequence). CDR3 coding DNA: TGTGCCTGGAGCCGACCTCTAGTGGAAGCTTTCTTT. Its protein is CAWSRPLVEAFF.

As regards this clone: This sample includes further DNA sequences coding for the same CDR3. In DNA, the CDR3 is TGCGCCAGCAGCTTGGTCGGGTATGGCTACACCTTC. This translates into CASSLVGYGYTF. The V call is TRBV5-1, the J call TRBJ1-2, with D hard to call. The ends were cut back, 0 bases at V and 5 bases at J, with 5 bases in the middle. Per germline, CDR1 SGHRS and CDR2 YFSETQ. The CDR3 covers 12 residues.

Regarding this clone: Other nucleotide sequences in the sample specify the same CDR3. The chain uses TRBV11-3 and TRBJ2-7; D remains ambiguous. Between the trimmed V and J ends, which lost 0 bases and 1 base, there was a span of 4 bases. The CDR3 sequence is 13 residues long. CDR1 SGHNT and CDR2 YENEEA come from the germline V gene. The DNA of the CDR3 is TGTGCCAGCAGCTTAGACGGTTCCTACGAGCAGTACTTC. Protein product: CASSLDGSYEQYF. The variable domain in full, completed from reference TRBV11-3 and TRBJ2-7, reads EAGVVQSPRYKIIEKKQPVAFWCNPISGHNTLYWYLQNLGQGPELLIRYENEEAVDDSQLPKDRFSAERLKGVDSTLKIQPAELGDSAVYLCASSLDGSYEQYFGPGTRLTVT.

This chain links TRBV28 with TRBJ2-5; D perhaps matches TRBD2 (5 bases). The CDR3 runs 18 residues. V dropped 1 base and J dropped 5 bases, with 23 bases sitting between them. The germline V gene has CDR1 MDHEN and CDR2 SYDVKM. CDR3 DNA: TGTGCCAGCAGTTTATTCTTCCCGTTATTCTTGGGGAGTGAGACCCAGTACTTC. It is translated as CASSLFFPLFLGSETQYF.

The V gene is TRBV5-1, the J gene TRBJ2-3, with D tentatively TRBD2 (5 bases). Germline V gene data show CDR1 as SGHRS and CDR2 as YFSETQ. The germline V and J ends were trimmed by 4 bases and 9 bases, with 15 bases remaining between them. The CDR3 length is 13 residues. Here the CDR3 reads CASSPGISGTQYF. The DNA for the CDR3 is TGCGCCAGCAGCCCCGGGATCTCCGGGACGCAGTATTTT.

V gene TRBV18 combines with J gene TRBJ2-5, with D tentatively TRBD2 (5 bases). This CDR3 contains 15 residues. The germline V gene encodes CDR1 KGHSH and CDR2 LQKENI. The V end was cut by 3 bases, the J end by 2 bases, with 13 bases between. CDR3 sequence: CASSPMGAGQETQYF. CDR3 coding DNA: TGTGCCAGCTCACCTATGGGAGCAGGACAAGAGACCCAGTACTTC.

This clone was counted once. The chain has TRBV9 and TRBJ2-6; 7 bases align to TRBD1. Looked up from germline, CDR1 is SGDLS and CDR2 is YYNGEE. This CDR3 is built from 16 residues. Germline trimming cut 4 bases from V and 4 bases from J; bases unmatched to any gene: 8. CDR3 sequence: CASSSATGPGANVLTF. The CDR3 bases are TGTGCCAGCAGCTCAGCGACAGGGCCCGGGGCCAACGTCCTGACTTTC.

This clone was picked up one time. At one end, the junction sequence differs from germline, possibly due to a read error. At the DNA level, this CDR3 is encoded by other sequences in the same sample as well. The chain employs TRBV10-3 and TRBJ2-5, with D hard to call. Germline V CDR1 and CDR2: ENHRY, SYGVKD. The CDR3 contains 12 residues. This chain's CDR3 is CAISEFQETQYF. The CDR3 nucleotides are TGTGCCATCAGCGAGTTCCAAGAGACCCAGTACTTC.